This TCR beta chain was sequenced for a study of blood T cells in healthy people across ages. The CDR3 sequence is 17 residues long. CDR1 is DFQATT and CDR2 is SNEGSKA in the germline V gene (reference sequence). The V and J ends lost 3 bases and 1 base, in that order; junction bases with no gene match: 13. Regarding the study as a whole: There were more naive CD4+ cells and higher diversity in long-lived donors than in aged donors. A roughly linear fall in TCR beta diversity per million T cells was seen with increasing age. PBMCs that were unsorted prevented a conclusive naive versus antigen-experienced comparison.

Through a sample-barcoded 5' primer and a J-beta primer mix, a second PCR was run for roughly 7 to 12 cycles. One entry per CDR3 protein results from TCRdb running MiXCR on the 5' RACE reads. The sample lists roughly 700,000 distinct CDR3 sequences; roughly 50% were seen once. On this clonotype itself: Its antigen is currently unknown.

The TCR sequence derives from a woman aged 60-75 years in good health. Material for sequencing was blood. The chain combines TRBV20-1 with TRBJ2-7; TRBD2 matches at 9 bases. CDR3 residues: CSARPLGGLAGSYEQYF. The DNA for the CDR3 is TGCAGTGCTAGGCCACTTGGGGGACTAGCTGGTTCCTACGAGCAGTACTTC.